The present T cell receptor beta chain was sequenced within a study of shared clonotypes between healthy human individuals. Positive CCR7 selection of CD45RO-negative cells yielded the naive CD8 cells, and terminally differentiated effector memory CD45RA+ cells were excluded. The V end was cut by 3 bases, the J end by 2 bases, with 6 bases between. CDR3 length: 13 amino acids. CDR1 is SGHNT and CDR2 is YENEEA in the germline V gene. This table comes from immunoSEQ multiplex PCR, and its TCRdb copy is limited to in-frame clones, with some not included. The sample has approximately 2,200,000 clones; about 92% are singletons.

This chain joins TRBV11-3 and TRBJ2-3, with D unresolved. This TCR was recovered from a man between 18 and 29 years old in good health. Some clones in this sample may be carry-over from other donors' samples. The sequenced material came from naive CD8+ T cells from PBMCs. The CDR3 DNA is TGTGCCAGCAGCTTGTGGTACACAGATACGCAGTATTTT. Translating gives CASSLWYTDTQYF.